This T cell receptor (beta chain) comes out of a study of regulatory T cells in long-lasting Graves disease. This clonotype was found a few times. Combining iRepertoire HTBI primers with Arm-PCR of CDR3 regions, the authors built TCR beta libraries. TCRdb redid the calling of the multiplex PCR reads with MiXCR, one entry per CDR3 protein. Of about half a million distinct CDR3 sequences in the sample, about 20% were seen once. CDR1 is SGHRS, CDR2 YFSETQ, per germline. Trimming took off 3 bases at V and 9 bases at J, with 25 bases between the two ends. CDR3 size: 17 residues. Time point denoted: persistent/refractory GD, antithyroid drugs over 5 years with positive TRAb. TCR sequences were obtained from RNA taken from PBMCs.

The chain employs TRBV5-1 and TRBJ2-1; D is possibly TRBD1 or TRBD2 (7 bases each). The sample here was peripheral blood mononuclear cells (PBMCs), taken when the disease was refractory, from a patient treated with antithyroid drugs. The TCR sequence derives from a female donor with Graves disease. CDR3 coding DNA: TGCGCCAGCAGCTCCCTTAGAGGGGGCGGGAGCACTGTTGAGCAGTTCTTC. It codes for CASSSLRGGGSTVEQFF.